This T cell receptor (beta chain) was identified in a study of T cells expressing NK-cell markers. Findings and limits, study-wide: The CD3+CD56-NKG2C+ fraction of a handful of donors was likewise dominated by these clonotypes.

The CDR3 runs to 16 residues. Comment on this clonotype: Antigen unknown.

With the 5' RACE reads reprocessed, TCRdb shows one record per CDR3 protein and no DNA. The sample features some 410,000 distinct CDR3 sequences, with 7.3% in its top ten. Sequences were obtained from blood T cells: a sorted CD56 or NKG2C T cell subset, CD4+ or CD8+ T cells, or bulk PBMC T cells (not recorded which). The TCR was taken from a woman aged 18 to 75 in good health. The rearrangement joins TRBV12-3 or TRBV12-4 to TRBJ2-1; no DNA is available, so the TRBD1 call from TCRdb remains unchecked. The CDR3 is CASMGGTGEGSNEQFF.